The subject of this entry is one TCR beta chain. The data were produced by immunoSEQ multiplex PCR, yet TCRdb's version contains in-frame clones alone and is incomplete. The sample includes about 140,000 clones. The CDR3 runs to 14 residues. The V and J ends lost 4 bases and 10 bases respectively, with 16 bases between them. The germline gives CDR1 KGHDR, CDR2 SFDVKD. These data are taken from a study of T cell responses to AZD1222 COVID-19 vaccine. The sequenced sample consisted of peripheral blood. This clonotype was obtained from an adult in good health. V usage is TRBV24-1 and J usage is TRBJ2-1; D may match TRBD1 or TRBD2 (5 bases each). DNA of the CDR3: TGTGCCACCAGTGACCCAGACGAGGGGTGGGAGCAGTTCTTC. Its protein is CATSDPDEGWEQFF.